A selection of T cell receptor beta chains follows, all from one sample in a study of neurological immune-mediated disorders. MiXCR, applied by TCRdb to the 5' RACE reads, yields one record per CDR3 protein. The sample shows tens of thousands of distinct CDR3 sequences, 3% to 3.5% of them seen only once. Sequenced: PBMCs. The receptors were gathered from a woman aged 55-69 years with multiple sclerosis. The CDR3 runs from the conserved cysteine through the conserved F or W. The order of the fields is CDR3 length, V gene, clone size, D gene, J gene, CDR3 protein, CDR3 DNA. D genes are given only for firm matches. The listing skips clone size in some rows; elsewhere it reads once, few, many or a size class.

14,TRBV20-1,many,NA,TRBJ2-1,CSARDPRAYNEQFF,TGCAGTGCTAGAGATCCACGGGCCTACAATGAGCAGTTCTTC
12,TRBV5-5,many,TRBD1,TRBJ1-3,CASSLSRDRVHF,TGTGCCAGCAGCCTCTCCCGGGACAGGGTTCATTTT
17,TRBV18,many,TRBD1,TRBJ1-2,CASSPPRTGARKDGYTF,TGTGCCAGCTCACCACCTCGGACAGGGGCAAGAAAGGATGGCTACACCTTC
14,TRBV7-2,many,NA,TRBJ2-1,CASSLRGGNNEQFF,TGTGCCAGCAGCTTAAGGGGGGGAAACAATGAGCAGTTCTTC
17,TRBV11-2,many,NA,TRBJ1-3,CASSLKLRDFIGNTIYF,TGTGCCAGCAGCTTAAAGCTCAGGGACTTTATCGGAAACACCATATATTTT
15,TRBV5-1,many,NA,TRBJ1-6,CASSLGTAVNSPLHF,TGCGCCAGCAGCTTAGGGACCGCGGTTAATTCACCCCTCCACTTT
13,TRBV20-1,many,NA,TRBJ1-2,CSARTESSYGYTF,TGCAGTGCTAGGACAGAATCTTCCTATGGCTACACCTTC
14,TRBV12-3/TRBV12-4,many,TRBD1,TRBJ2-1,CASTRDRLGNEQFF,TGTGCCAGCACAAGGGACAGGTTGGGGAATGAGCAGTTCTTC
14,TRBV20-1,many,TRBD2,TRBJ2-7,CSARDRREGYEQYF,TGCAGTGCTAGAGATCGAAGGGAGGGCTACGAGCAGTACTTC
14,TRBV5-1,many,NA,TRBJ1-2,CASRPGGQNYGYTF,TGCGCCAGCAGACCCGGCGGCCAAAACTATGGCTACACCTTC
12,TRBV2,many,NA,TRBJ1-2,CATLKRGYGYTF,TGTGCCACGCTAAAAAGGGGCTATGGCTACACCTTC
14,TRBV5-5,many,TRBD1,TRBJ2-7,CASSPPGQGYEQYF,TGTGCCAGCAGCCCGCCCGGACAGGGCTACGAGCAGTACTTC
13,TRBV5-1,many,NA,TRBJ2-5,CASSPDSQETQYF,TGCGCCAGCAGCCCGGACAGCCAAGAGACCCAGTACTTC
14,TRBV5-1,many,TRBD1,TRBJ2-7,CASSAQGLSYEQYF,TGCGCCAGCAGCGCACAGGGGCTCTCCTACGAGCAGTACTTC
14,TRBV7-9,many,NA,TRBJ2-1,CASSLVSSYNEQFF,TGTGCCAGCAGCTTAGTCAGCTCCTACAATGAGCAGTTCTTC
14,TRBV20-1,many,NA,TRBJ1-1,CSAQMAFRNTEAFF,TGCAGTGCCCAGATGGCTTTCAGGAACACTGAAGCTTTCTTT
14,TRBV12-3/TRBV12-4,many,NA,TRBJ2-7,CASSLSTRAGEQYF,TGTGCCAGCAGTCTGTCGACTCGGGCGGGTGAGCAGTACTTC
13,TRBV7-2,many,TRBD2,TRBJ2-5,CASSSGMGETQYF,TGTGCCAGCAGCAGCGGGATGGGGGAGACCCAGTACTTC
14,TRBV28,many,TRBD1,TRBJ1-2,CASGEGGAGYGYTF,TGTGCCAGCGGAGAAGGGGGCGCTGGGTATGGCTACACCTTC
9,TRBV20-1,many,NA,TRBJ1-6,CSARSPLHF,TGCAGTGCTAGATCACCCCTCCACTTT
16,TRBV21-1,many,NA,TRBJ2-7,CASSKALSGGIYEQYF,TGTGCCAGCAGCAAAGCGCTATCAGGGGGCATCTACGAGCAGTACTTC
15,TRBV7-9,many,NA,TRBJ2-2,CASSHRDANTGELFF,TGTGCCAGCAGCCACCGGGACGCGAACACCGGGGAGCTGTTTTTT
15,TRBV28,many,NA,TRBJ2-3,CASSGSGVSTDTQYF,TGTGCCAGCAGCGGGTCGGGAGTTAGCACAGATACGCAGTATTTT
15,TRBV3-1,many,NA,TRBJ1-4,CASSQMTVTNEKLFF,TGTGCCAGCAGCCAGATGACAGTTACTAATGAAAAACTGTTTTTT
12,TRBV30,many,NA,TRBJ2-2,CAWSGYTGELFF,TGTGCCTGGAGTGGGTACACCGGGGAGCTGTTTTTT
17,TRBV20-1,many,TRBD1,TRBJ2-2,CSARRAGGARNTGELFF,TGCAGTGCTAGGCGGGCAGGGGGCGCGAGGAACACCGGGGAGCTGTTTTTT
15,TRBV5-1,many,NA,TRBJ2-2,CASSPSYRDTGELFF,TGCGCCAGCAGCCCTTCCTATCGGGACACCGGGGAGCTGTTTTTT
12,TRBV3-1,many,NA,TRBJ2-3,CASSQGEYTQYF,TGTGCCAGCAGCCAAGGGGAATATACGCAGTATTTT
14,TRBV25-1,many,TRBD1,TRBJ2-2,CASSSTGGTGELFF,TGTGCCAGCAGCTCGACAGGGGGCACCGGGGAGCTGTTTTTT
13,TRBV5-1,many,NA,TRBJ1-1,CASSESLGTEAFF,TGCGCCAGCAGCGAGTCCCTGGGCACTGAAGCTTTCTTT
12,TRBV12-3/TRBV12-4,many,NA,TRBJ1-1,CASGPSLGEAFF,TGTGCCAGCGGACCTTCCTTAGGTGAAGCTTTCTTT
13,TRBV9,many,NA,TRBJ2-2,CASSAQGTGELFF,TGTGCCAGCAGCGCCCAGGGCACCGGGGAGCTGTTTTTT
15,TRBV5-1,many,NA,TRBJ2-7,CASSLGLRDPYEQYF,TGCGCCAGCAGCTTGGGACTCAGGGACCCCTACGAGCAGTACTTC
13,TRBV5-1,NA,TRBD1,TRBJ1-2,CASSWGTENGYTF,TGCGCCAGCAGCTGGGGGACAGAAAATGGCTACACCTTC
15,TRBV5-1,many,NA,TRBJ1-1,CASIPNAGVNTEAFF,TGCGCCAGTATCCCGAATGCGGGGGTGAACACTGAAGCTTTCTTT
11,TRBV7-9,many,NA,TRBJ2-1,CASSRNDEQFF,TGTGCCAGCAGCCGAAATGATGAGCAGTTCTTC
16,TRBV10-3,NA,NA,TRBJ2-4,CAAPYEARLAKNIQYF,TGTGCCGCACCATATGAAGCCCGTTTAGCCAAAAACATTCAGTACTTC
16,TRBV3-1,many,NA,TRBJ2-1,CASSLHGNPVYNEQFF,TGTGCCAGCAGCCTACACGGGAATCCGGTGTACAATGAGCAGTTCTTC
15,TRBV7-2,many,NA,TRBJ1-4,CASSIGPATNEKLFF,TGTGCCAGCAGCATCGGGCCGGCAACTAATGAAAAACTGTTTTTT
14,TRBV5-1,many,NA,TRBJ2-3,CASSLGSLTDTQYF,TGCGCCAGCAGCTTAGGCAGTCTGACAGATACGCAGTATTTT
14,TRBV18,NA,NA,TRBJ2-5,CASSPLGQQETRYF,TGTGCCAGCTCACCACTAGGACAACAAGAGACCCGGTACTTC
15,TRBV11-3,many,NA,TRBJ2-7,CASSFSGDGSYEQYF,TGTGCCAGCAGCTTCTCGGGGGACGGTTCCTACGAGCAGTACTTC
13,TRBV29-1,many,TRBD1,TRBJ2-5,CSVGQGGMQTQYF,TGCAGCGTTGGACAGGGGGGAATGCAGACCCAGTACTTC
11,TRBV5-6,many,NA,TRBJ1-1,CASSFRTEAFF,TGTGCCAGCAGCTTTCGGACTGAAGCTTTCTTT
16,TRBV3-1,many,NA,TRBJ2-7,CASSHEGGGLKYEQYF,TGTGCCAGCAGCCATGAAGGGGGGGGCCTTAAATACGAGCAGTACTTC
15,TRBV11-2,many,NA,TRBJ2-7,CASSLGAGSPFEQYF,TGTGCCAGCAGCTTAGGGGCAGGGTCACCTTTCGAGCAGTACTTC
14,TRBV20-1,many,NA,TRBJ1-5,CSAISDSRNQPQHF,TGCAGCGCAATTTCCGACAGTCGCAATCAGCCCCAGCATTTT
11,TRBV5-5,many,NA,TRBJ1-1,CASSLGGEAFF,TGTGCCAGCAGCTTGGGAGGGGAAGCTTTCTTT
13,TRBV28,many,NA,TRBJ1-1,CASRRDEVAEAFF,TGTGCCAGCAGACGAGACGAGGTAGCTGAAGCTTTCTTT
15,TRBV5-1,many,NA,TRBJ1-2,CASSPGGAENYGYTF,TGCGCCAGCAGCCCCGGGGGGGCGGAAAACTATGGCTACACCTTC